Below are 22 T cell receptor beta chains sequenced from a single sample in a study of blood T cells in healthy people across ages. Combining a sample-barcoded 5' primer with a J-beta primer mix, a second PCR ran for roughly 7 to 11 cycles. MiXCR, applied by TCRdb to the 5' RACE reads, yields one record per CDR3 protein. The repertoire consists of about 640,000 distinct CDR3 sequences, with 45% to 65% occurring once and the leading ten covering around 37%. Sequencing was carried out using blood. Receptors originate from a man between 60 and 75 years old in good health.

In its sample, this clonotype was seen a few times. The chain employs TRBV25-1 and TRBJ1-4; TRBD1 is a possible D gene (6 bases). Germline CDR1 is MGHDK and CDR2 is SYGVNS. Trimming left V 5 bases short and J 8 bases short, with 9 bases between. The CDR3 is made up of 12 amino acids. The DNA for the CDR3 is TGTGCCAGCAGTAGAGGGGGGGAAAAACTGTTTTTT. It specifies CASSRGGEKLFF. Full variable domain (missing parts from reference TRBV25-1 and TRBJ1-4): EADIYQTPRYLVIGTGKKITLECSQTMGHDKMYWYQQDPGMELHLIHYSYGVNSTEKGDLSSESTVSRIRTEHFPLTLESARPSHTSQYLCASSRGGEKLFFGSGTQLSVL.

The chain joins TRBV4-1 to TRBJ2-3; D is unclear. V was cut by 0 bases and J by 3 bases, with 4 bases left in between. The CDR3 covers 13 residues. Per the germline V gene, CDR1 is MGHRA and CDR2 is YSYEKL. The CDR3 DNA follows: TGCGCCAGCAGCCAAGAATTTACAGATACGCAGTATTTT. Its protein product is CASSQEFTDTQYF.

This clonotype was observed a handful of times. J is TRBJ2-3 and V is TRBV12-3 or TRBV12-4; D is unresolved. There are 14 residues in the CDR3. V dropped 6 bases and J dropped 5 bases, with 15 bases sitting between them. CDR3 sequence: CASSPGPYRDTQYF. The DNA for the CDR3 is TGTGCCAGCAGCCCGGGCCCTTACCGAGATACGCAGTATTTT.

The rearrangement links TRBV10-3 to TRBJ2-5; no definite D call. The CDR3 is made up of 12 amino acids. CDR1 and CDR2 (germline): ENHRY, SYGVKD. Trimming removed 6 bases from V and 1 base from J, with 6 bases in between. CDR3 sequence: CAIRGIQETQYF. The CDR3 region has the DNA TGTGCCATCAGGGGCATCCAAGAGACCCAGTACTTC.

V usage is TRBV5-1 and J usage is TRBJ2-7, with 7 bases matching TRBD2. The end of the DNA fits TRBJ2-5 better, so the J call may be wrong. The germline CDR1 and CDR2 sequences are SGHRS and YFSETQ. The CDR3 loop spans 16 amino acids. The CDR3 DNA sequence: TGCGCCAGCAGCTTGGGCCCCGGGACGGGAGGAGAGACCCAGTACTTC. Protein: CASSLGPGTGGETQYF.

This clonotype was seen a handful of times. J is TRBJ2-5 and V is TRBV20-1; D uncertain. Germline V CDR1 and CDR2: DFQATT, SNEGSKA (reference sequence). There are 12 residues in the CDR3. V was clipped by 1 base and J by 5 bases, with 8 bases between them. The CDR3 loop is CSARGSWETQYF. The CDR3 region has the DNA TGCAGTGCTAGAGGATCCTGGGAGACCCAGTACTTC.

A few counts support this clonotype. J is TRBJ2-3 and V is TRBV27; D unclear. Trimming left V 3 bases short and J 2 bases short, with 9 bases between. Germline V lookup: CDR1 MNHEY, CDR2 SMNVEV (reference sequence). The CDR3 runs to 14 residues. As DNA, the CDR3 is TGTGCCAGCAGTTTGGGCTACACCACAGATACGCAGTATTTT. It yields the protein CASSLGYTTDTQYF.

This clonotype was detected only a few times. V and J are TRBV20-1 and TRBJ2-1; maybe TRBD2 (6 bases). Trimming shortened V by 5 bases and J by 5 bases, and 19 bases separated the two germline ends. The length of the CDR3 is 15 residues. Germline CDR1 DFQATT, CDR2 SNEGSKA (reference sequence). CDR3 DNA sequence: TGCAGTGCTGGACCTTCGCGGGGCGGCAACAATGAGCAGTTCTTC. Encoded protein: CSAGPSRGGNNEQFF.

This clonotype was counted between two and nine times. The V call is TRBV20-1, the J call TRBJ1-1; TRBD1 agrees at 9 bases. V dropped 0 bases and J dropped 4; count of bases not matched to a gene: 6. The CDR3 consists of 15 residues. Per the germline V gene, CDR1 is DFQATT and CDR2 is SNEGSKA (reference sequence). The CDR3: CSARDRDRVGTEAFF. The CDR3 nucleotides read TGCAGTGCTAGAGATCGGGACAGGGTCGGCACTGAAGCTTTCTTT.

V usage is TRBV5-1 and J usage is TRBJ2-3; D gene ambiguous. V was shortened by 0 bases and J by 6 bases, with 17 bases between the two germline ends. CDR3 length: 16 residues. Germline V CDR1 and CDR2: SGHRS, YFSETQ. CDR3 loop: CASSLEGSPSMDTQYF. The CDR3 DNA sequence: TGCGCCAGCAGCTTGGAGGGTAGCCCTAGTATGGATACGCAGTATTTT.

In this sample, this clonotype turned up a few times. This chain joins TRBV7-2 and TRBJ1-1; D not certain. The germline gives CDR1 SGHTA, CDR2 FQGNSA. Trimming stripped 3 bases from V and 1 base from J, with 18 bases between. This CDR3 contains 17 residues. CDR3: CASSFPPSTRGNTEAFF. In DNA form, the CDR3 reads TGTGCCAGCAGCTTCCCCCCTTCGACTCGCGGGAACACTGAAGCTTTCTTT.

The chain joins TRBV20-1 to TRBJ2-5; maybe TRBD2 (6 bases). Trimming took off 1 base at V and 5 bases at J, with 14 bases between the two ends. Germline V CDR1 and CDR2: DFQATT, SNEGSKA (reference sequence). CDR3 length: 14 amino acids. The CDR3 here is CSARVGLAIETQYF. CDR3 sequence (DNA): TGCAGTGCTAGAGTAGGGCTAGCGATTGAGACCCAGTACTTC.

This clonotype was counted a few times. The chain combines TRBV7-8 with TRBJ2-6, with a possible D match to TRBD1 (5 bases). Trimming removed 3 bases from V and 3 bases from J, with 9 bases in between. Germline loops: CDR1 SGHVS, CDR2 FQNEAQ. The CDR3 length is 15 residues. Here the CDR3 DNA reads TGTGCCAGCAGCTTCGGCCAGGGTGGGGCCAACGTCCTGACTTTC. Protein product: CASSFGQGGANVLTF.

This clonotype was observed a few times. The chain couples TRBV25-1 to TRBJ1-2; TRBD1 matches 8 bases. The CDR3 has 13 amino acids. With 3 bases clipped from V and 7 bases from J, the junction kept 4 bases outside the gene matches. The germline V gene encodes CDR1 MGHDK and CDR2 SYGVNS. CDR3 in amino acids: CASSDRGLSGYTF. Here the CDR3 DNA reads TGTGCCAGCAGTGACAGGGGGCTGTCTGGCTACACCTTC.

This clonotype was recorded at least ten times. The chain is built from TRBV6-6 and TRBJ1-6; perhaps TRBD1 as D (5 bases). Germline V CDR1 and CDR2: MNHNY, SVGAGI (reference sequence). V dropped 2 bases and J dropped 0 bases, with 8 bases sitting between them. The CDR3 runs to 16 residues. CDR3 protein: CASSYAGGSYNSPLHF. In DNA, the CDR3 is TGTGCCAGCAGTTACGCGGGGGGCTCCTATAATTCACCCCTCCACTTT.

The CDR3 bases are TGTGCCAGCAACTATGGATTTGGCGAGCAGTACTTC. The encoded protein is CASNYGFGEQYF. The chain has TRBV2 and TRBJ2-7; D gene ambiguous. The CDR3 totals 12 residues. The germline CDR1 and CDR2 sequences are SNHLY and FYNNEI. The ends were cut back, 7 bases at V and 6 bases at J, with 13 bases in the middle. The full variable domain, completed using reference TRBV2 and TRBJ2-7, is EPEVTQTPSHQVTQMGQEVILRCVPISNHLYFYWYRQILGQKVEFLVSFYNNEISEKSEIFDDQFSVERPDGSNFTLKIRSTKLEDSAMYFCASNYGFGEQYFGPGTRLTVT.

As concerns this clonotype: The junction departs from germline at one end; a sequencing error may be responsible. The chain uses TRBV5-1 and TRBJ2-7; weak D call: TRBD2 (6 bases). The CDR3 totals 13 residues. CDR1 and CDR2 from the germline V gene are SGHRS and YFSETQ. CDR3 in amino acids: CASSLTGDYEQHF. DNA for the CDR3: TGCGCCAGCAGCTTAACGGGAGACTACGAGCAGCACTTC.

The chain recombines TRBV9 with TRBJ2-1; 8 positions agree with TRBD1. CDR1 and CDR2 from the germline V gene are SGDLS and YYNGEE. V shed 4 bases, J shed 9 bases, and the junction held 6 bases outside the gene matches. The length of the CDR3 is 13 residues. The CDR3 region has the DNA TGTGCCAGCAGCAGTCAGGGGGCAGCTGAGCAGTTCTTC. This encodes CASSSQGAAEQFF.

This rearrangement joins TRBV29-1 to TRBJ2-7; possibly TRBD1 or TRBD2 for D (5 bases each). This CDR3 comprises 12 residues. Trimming cost V 6 bases and J 2 bases, with 11 bases left between them. Germline values: CDR1 SQVTM, CDR2 ANQGSEA. The CDR3 nucleotides read TGCAGCGTCGGGACCGAAACCTACGAGCAGTACTTC. This codes for CSVGTETYEQYF.

This chain uses TRBV6-5 with TRBJ2-3; tentative D call: TRBD1 (5 bases). This CDR3 comprises 14 residues. Germline V CDR1 and CDR2: MNHEY, SVGAGI. The ends were cut back, 8 bases at V and 2 bases at J, with 14 bases in the middle. CDR3 loop: CASGQGTLTDTQYF. The CDR3 nucleotides read TGTGCCAGCGGCCAGGGTACCCTCACAGATACGCAGTATTTT.

This sequence joins TRBV25-1 and TRBJ2-7, with D unclear. TRBJ2-5 matches the DNA end more closely, so the J call is doubtful. Looked up from germline, CDR1 is MGHDK and CDR2 is SYGVNS. The CDR3 is 13 residues long. The CDR3 is CASSEYGPGTQYF. The CDR3 nucleotides are TGTGCCAGCAGTGAATATGGCCCTGGGACCCAGTACTTC.

The chain joins TRBV3-1 to TRBJ2-5; maybe TRBD2 (5 bases). Germline CDR1 is LGHDT and CDR2 is YNNKEL (reference sequence). Trimming removed 0 bases from V and 11 bases from J, with 13 bases in between. The CDR3 is 13 residues long. CDR3 DNA sequence: TGTGCCAGCAGCCAAGACCGTAGAGGGCATCAGTACTTC. It translates to CASSQDRRGHQYF.